Shown below are 15 T cell receptor beta chains from a single sample sequenced in a study of blood T cell repertoires in COVID-19. Libraries were prepared by immunoSEQ multiplex PCR; TCRdb keeps only in-frame clonotypes and omits some of them. The table has about 160,000 clones, roughly 85% seen once. Sequencing was carried out using peripheral blood. The source is a woman aged 55-70 years with COVID-19, enrolled during active disease.

This clone was found a few times. J is TRBJ2-5 and V is TRBV3-1 (or the pseudogene TRBV3-2); tentative D call: TRBD2 (6 bases). Germline CDR1 LGHDT, CDR2 YNNKEL (reference sequence). This CDR3 has 16 residues. The germline V and J ends were trimmed by 3 bases and 4 bases, with 18 bases remaining between them. Here the CDR3 DNA reads TGTGCCAGCAGCCACGGAAAAAAGGAGGGAGGAGAGACCCAGTACTTC. Translation: CASSHGKKEGGETQYF.

This clone was found a few times. This rearrangement joins TRBV3-1 (or the pseudogene TRBV3-2) to TRBJ1-2, with a possible D match to TRBD1 (5 bases). The length of the CDR3 is 14 residues. Germline V gene data show CDR1 as LGHDT and CDR2 as YNNKEL (reference sequence). V dropped 0 bases and J dropped 6 bases, with 11 bases sitting between them. The CDR3 loop is CASSQDSQGNGYTF. CDR3 bases: TGTGCCAGCAGCCAAGATAGTCAGGGCAATGGCTACACCTTC.

J is TRBJ2-1 and V is TRBV3-1 (or the pseudogene TRBV3-2); 7 bases map to TRBD2. This CDR3 region has 15 residues. The germline CDR1 and CDR2 sequences are LGHDT and YNNKEL (reference sequence). With V trimmed by 2 bases and J by 1 base, 2 bases remained unmatched. CDR3 sequence (DNA): TGTGCCAGCAGCCAAACTAGCGCTTCCTACAATGAGCAGTTCTTC. Translating it yields CASSQTSASYNEQFF.

This rearrangement joins TRBV18 to TRBJ1-1; 9 nucleotides match TRBD1. The V segment lost 3 bases and the J segment 3 bases; nucleotides outside the gene matches: 5. The V gene's germline CDR1 is KGHSH and CDR2 LQKENI. The CDR3 consists of 15 residues. The CDR3 DNA follows: TGTGCCAGCTCACCGGGACAGGGTATGTACACTGAAGCTTTCTTT. It codes for CASSPGQGMYTEAFF. Looking up the rest from reference TRBV18 and TRBJ1-1 gives the full variable domain: NAGVMQNPRHLVRRRGQEARLRCSPMKGHSHVYWYRQLPEEGLKFMVYLQKENIIDESGMPKERFSAEFPKEGPSILRIQQVVRGDSAAYFCASSPGQGMYTEAFFGQGTRLTVV.

This chain links TRBV6-5 with TRBJ1-1; D is ambiguous. The length of the CDR3 is 14 residues. V shed 10 bases and J shed 3 bases, with 18 bases lying between them. The germline V gene encodes CDR1 MNHEY and CDR2 SVGAGI. In nucleotides, the CDR3 is TGTGCCACCAATAGACCCTATCGGGACACTGAAGCTTTCTTT. Encoded protein: CATNRPYRDTEAFF.

This clone was detected only once. The chain has TRBV7-9 and TRBJ1-1; TRBD1 is a possible D gene (6 bases). Germline CDR1 and CDR2: SEHNR and FQNEAQ (reference sequence). V lost 6 bases and J 1 base, leaving 15 bases between the germline ends. The CDR3 contains 15 residues. The CDR3 bases are TGTGCCAGCAGTTTATTTCTAGGGGGGAACACTGAAGCTTTCTTT. Translating it yields CASSLFLGGNTEAFF.

The V gene is TRBV7-3, the J gene TRBJ2-1; TRBD2 matches 7 bases. Germline lookup yields CDR1 SGHTA and CDR2 FQGTGA. V was clipped by 2 bases and J by 3 bases; unmatched bases: 7. This CDR3 is built from 16 residues. The DNA of the CDR3 is TGTGCCAGCAGCTTACTGGGCGGGAGTAACTACAATGAGCAGTTCTTC. It translates to CASSLLGGSNYNEQFF.

V usage is TRBV5-4 and J usage is TRBJ1-1; D remains ambiguous. Trimming removed 7 bases from V and 4 bases from J, with 14 bases in between. CDR1 and CDR2 from the germline V gene are SGHNT and YYREEE (reference sequence). This CDR3 spans 13 amino acids. The CDR3 region has the DNA TGTGCCAGCTTTTCAGAAGGCGGCACTGAAGCTTTCTTT. Its translation is CASFSEGGTEAFF.

Regarding this clone: The identical CDR3 is also encoded by other nucleotide sequences in the sample. The chain couples TRBV18 to TRBJ2-5; tentatively, D is TRBD2 (6 bases). Germline V CDR1 and CDR2: KGHSH, LQKENI. CDR3 size: 13 residues. V lost 3 bases, J lost 1 base, and 6 bases lay in between. The DNA of the CDR3 is TGTGCCAGCTCACCGGGACTCCAAGAGACCCAGTACTTC. Translating gives CASSPGLQETQYF.

This clone was picked up one time. This chain uses TRBV9 with TRBJ2-1; a weak D match, TRBD2 (6 bases). Trimming took 0 bases from V and 4 from J, leaving 14 bases between them. The CDR3 runs 16 residues. Germline CDR1 and CDR2: SGDLS and YYNGEE. In nucleotides, the CDR3 is TGTGCCAGCAGCGTAGAAGGGGCAGGAGGGTACAATGAGCAGTTCTTC. Translated: CASSVEGAGGYNEQFF.

Notes on this clone: One junction end disagrees with the germline gene, perhaps due to a read error. V is TRBV12-3 or TRBV12-4 and J is TRBJ2-3, with 9 bases that match TRBD1. The length of the CDR3 is 13 residues. CDR3 sequence: CASSFPKGTGKDF. The CDR3, as DNA: TGTGCCAGCAGTTTCCCCAAGGGGACAGGGAAGGATTTT.

J is TRBJ1-1 and V is TRBV6-5, with a tentative D call TRBD1 (5 bases). The CDR3 runs to 13 residues. V lost 8 bases to trimming and J lost 3 bases, with 13 bases between them. The V gene's germline CDR1 is MNHEY and CDR2 SVGAGI. The CDR3 nucleotides are TGTGCCAGCTCTCAGGGCTGGGACACTGAAGCTTTCTTT. Translating it yields CASSQGWDTEAFF.

The CDR3 sequence is CASSLSRGPDTQYF. The CDR3 coding sequence is TGTGCCAGCAGCCTCTCCAGGGGGCCAGATACGCAGTATTTT. The chain carries TRBV7-2 and TRBJ2-3; 8 nucleotides agree with TRBD1. This CDR3 has 14 residues. J lost 4 bases, V lost 5 bases, and 5 bases had no gene match. Germline CDR1 reads SGHTA; CDR2 reads FQGNSA.

In this sample, this clone turned up a few times. V usage is TRBV5-1 and J usage is TRBJ1-1, with a weak D call TRBD1 (6 bases). V lost 1 base, J lost 5 bases, and 12 bases lay in between. This CDR3 has 14 amino acids. Germline values: CDR1 SGHRS, CDR2 YFSETQ. The CDR3 sequence: CASSLSGDSTEAFF. The CDR3 coding sequence is TGCGCCAGCAGCTTGTCAGGGGATTCAACTGAAGCTTTCTTT.

J is TRBJ1-2 and V is TRBV19, with TRBD1 matching 8 bases. The CDR3 loop spans 13 amino acids. CDR1 and CDR2 (germline): LNHDA, SQIVND (reference sequence). J was trimmed by 8 bases and V by 5 bases; bases with no gene match: 7. CDR3 in amino acids: CASSQTGGGGYTF. CDR3 DNA sequence: TGTGCCAGTAGTCAAACAGGGGGTGGAGGCTACACCTTC. The variable domain in full, with the rest retrieved from reference TRBV19 and TRBJ1-2, is DGGITQSPKYLFRKEGQNVTLSCEQNLNHDAMYWYRQDPGQGLRLIYYSQIVNDFQKGDIAEGYSVSREKKESFPLTVTSAQKNPTAFYLCASSQTGGGGYTFGSGTRLTVV.